This TCR beta chain was identified in a study of cytomegalovirus exposure and HLA in healthy donors. Clones were read by immunoSEQ multiplex PCR, and TCRdb kept only the in-frame ones, dropping some. The profile shows 150,000 to 200,000 clones, approximately 81% of them singletons. V lost 0 bases to trimming and J lost 6 bases, with 15 bases between them. Germline CDR1 reads ENHRY; CDR2 reads SYGVKD. The CDR3 is made up of 16 amino acids. Sequencing input: PBMCs. This clonotype was obtained from a man aged 30-40 years in good health and CMV-seropositive. The chain couples TRBV10-3 to TRBJ1-5; D uncertain. CDR3 nucleotide sequence: TGTGCCATCAGTGAGTCGGTAGATAGTAGAAGTCAGCCCCAGCATTTT. Amino acids: CAISESVDSRSQPQHF.